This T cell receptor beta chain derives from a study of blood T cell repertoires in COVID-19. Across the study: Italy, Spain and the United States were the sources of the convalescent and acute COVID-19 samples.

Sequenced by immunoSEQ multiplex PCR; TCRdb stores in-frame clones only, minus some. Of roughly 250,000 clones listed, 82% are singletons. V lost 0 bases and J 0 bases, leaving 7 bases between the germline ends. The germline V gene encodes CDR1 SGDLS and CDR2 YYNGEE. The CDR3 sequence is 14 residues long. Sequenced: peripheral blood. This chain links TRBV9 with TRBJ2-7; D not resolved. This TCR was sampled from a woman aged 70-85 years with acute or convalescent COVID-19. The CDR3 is CASSVEQFSYEQYF. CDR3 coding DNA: TGTGCCAGCAGCGTAGAACAGTTCTCCTACGAGCAGTACTTC.